One T cell receptor (beta chain) is described in this entry. Its specificity is not known. The sample comes from a study of glioma-infiltrating T cells. Regarding the study as a whole: Tissue-blood divergence was below expectation in non-neoplastic patients, above in gliomas.

In germline, CDR1 is MNHNY, CDR2 SVGAGI (reference sequence). The CDR3 is 15 residues long. Between the trimmed V and J ends, which lost 0 bases and 2 bases, there was a span of 8 bases. The iRepertoire nested amplicon-rescue multiplex PCR amplified TCR alpha and beta CDR3s from RNA. TCRdb redid the calling of the multiplex PCR reads with MiXCR, one entry per CDR3 protein. The sample includes about 140,000 distinct CDR3 sequences, 35% to 50% of them seen just once. The V call is TRBV6-6, the J call TRBJ2-1; D unresolved. The source is a human donor with low-grade glioma or glioblastoma, undergoing nonglioma brain surgery, or in good health (not recorded which). Sequenced material: glioma tissue, nonneoplastic brain tissue, or PBMCs (not recorded which). The DNA of the CDR3 is TGTGCCAGCAGTTACTCGGGCTACACCTACAATGAGCAGTTCTTC. This codes for CASSYSGYTYNEQFF.